Only a few counts were recorded for the clone carrying this TCR beta chain. Its specificity is unknown. The data belong to a study of T cell repertoires in cytomegalovirus infection. As for the study in general: Carrying CMV and the relevant HLA type showed in public TCR beta signatures.

TCRdb ran MiXCR on the reads and lists one entry per CDR3 protein. The data show 250,000 to 300,000 distinct CDR3 sequences, with more than 15% seen just once and less than 60% held by the top ten. Whole-study results and caveats: Predominance within the ex vivo response was attributable to HLA-C-restricted CMV-specific TCR beta clonotypes.

CDR1 is LGHDT, CDR2 YNNKEL, per germline (reference sequence). V lost 8 bases, J lost 6 bases, and 16 bases lay in between. This CDR3 contains 13 residues. The sample taken for sequencing was CD8+ T cells from PBMCs. The chain combines TRBV3-1 with TRBJ1-2; unclear D gene. The clonotype comes from a human donor in good health (CMV status not recorded). Some clones in this sample may be carry-over from other donors' samples. The CDR3 region is CASGEDTIHGYTF. DNA for the CDR3: TGTGCCAGCGGAGAAGACACGATTCATGGCTACACCTTC.